This T cell receptor beta chain was captured in a study of cytotoxic CD8 clonotypes in ibrutinib-treated CLL. Trimming at V came to 5 bases and at J to 6 bases, leaving 3 bases not matched to a gene. This CDR3 has 11 residues. Germline V gene sequence: CDR1 SQVTM, CDR2 ANQGSEA. Sequenced by immunoSEQ multiplex PCR; TCRdb stores in-frame clones only, minus some. The sample holds some 92,000 clones, around 77% seen once. The sample in question was PBMCs, obtained after 24 months of ibrutinib treatment. This clonotype was obtained from a human donor with chronic lymphocytic leukemia. This chain joins TRBV29-1 and TRBJ1-1; 7 positions agree with TRBD1. CDR3: CSVYRGAEAFF. In DNA form, the CDR3 reads TGCAGCGTTTACAGGGGAGCTGAAGCTTTCTTT.